What follows are 24 T cell receptor beta chains derived from one specimen sequenced in a study of blood T cell repertoires in COVID-19. Here immunoSEQ multiplex PCR was the method, and the copy in TCRdb shows in-frame clones only, minus some. The data show over 45,000 clones, around 88% seen once. The sequenced material came from peripheral blood. Receptors were obtained from a woman older than 75 with acute or convalescent COVID-19.

The chain recombines TRBV7-8 with TRBJ1-2; D remains ambiguous. V was clipped by 2 bases and J by 0 bases, with 7 bases between them. Germline V gene sequence: CDR1 SGHVS, CDR2 FQNEAQ. The CDR3 is 14 residues long. The CDR3 protein is CASSLFSANYGYTF. The DNA of the CDR3 is TGTGCCAGCAGCTTATTCAGTGCTAACTATGGCTACACCTTC.

The genes are TRBV5-1 and TRBJ1-4; D is possibly TRBD1 (6 bases). V was cut by 0 bases and J by 8 bases, with 11 bases left in between. The CDR3 length is 14 residues. Germline assignment: CDR1 SGHRS and CDR2 YFSETQ. CDR3 coding DNA: TGCGCCAGCAGCTTGGACAGGGTAGAGGAAAAACTGTTTTTT. Its translation is CASSLDRVEEKLFF.

The chain has TRBV9 and TRBJ2-1; 8 nucleotides match TRBD2. V gave up 0 bases and J gave up 3 bases; unmatched junction bases: 2. Germline lookup yields CDR1 SGDLS and CDR2 YYNGEE. CDR3 length equals 15 residues. Here the CDR3 DNA reads TGTGCCAGCAGCGTAGGCGGGGGGAGCTACAATGAGCAGTTCTTC. It codes for CASSVGGGSYNEQFF.

This clone was seen once. The chain is built from TRBV5-1 and TRBJ1-2; D is ambiguous. This CDR3 comprises 15 residues. V dropped 0 bases and J dropped 5 bases, with 14 bases sitting between them. Looked up from germline, CDR1 is SGHRS and CDR2 is YFSETQ. The CDR3 DNA sequence: TGCGCCAGCAGCTTGGGGGTCGGAGGAATATATGGCTACACCTTC. Residues: CASSLGVGGIYGYTF.

The chain joins TRBV4-1 to TRBJ1-5; D might be TRBD1 (5 bases). The V end lost 1 base, the J end lost 2 bases, and 18 bases lay between the germline ends. The CDR3 loop spans 18 amino acids. Germline V gene data show CDR1 as MGHRA and CDR2 as YSYEKL. The CDR3 DNA follows: TGCGCCAGCAGCCAAGTCGGTGGCAGAGGCAGGGGCAATCAGCCCCAGCATTTT. Amino acids: CASSQVGGRGRGNQPQHF.

The chain is built from TRBV7-9 and TRBJ2-3; D is possibly TRBD1 (6 bases). Germline V lookup: CDR1 SEHNR, CDR2 FQNEAQ (reference sequence). V gave up 5 bases and J gave up 1 base, with 16 bases separating them. CDR3 size: 16 residues. The chain's CDR3 is CASSRAGTPRTDTQYF. The CDR3 DNA reads TGTGCCAGCAGCCGTGCCGGGACACCTCGCACAGATACGCAGTATTTT.

This clone was counted once. The rearrangement uses TRBV7-3 and TRBJ2-3; 12 nucleotides agree with TRBD2. Trimming cost V 5 bases and J 5 bases; bases outside gene matches: 8. CDR3 size: 16 residues. Germline assignment: CDR1 SGHTA and CDR2 FQGTGA. The CDR3 sequence: CASSSGLAGLGDTQYF. In nucleotides, the CDR3 is TGTGCCAGCAGCAGCGGACTAGCGGGGTTGGGAGATACGCAGTATTTT.

V and J are TRBV14 and TRBJ2-4; no clear D. The V gene lost 0 bases and the J gene lost 1 base, with 19 bases spanning the gap. Germline V gene data show CDR1 as SGHDN and CDR2 as FVKESK. The CDR3 has 19 amino acids. Here the CDR3 reads CASSQDRPLAPSAKNIQYF. For the CDR3, the DNA is TGTGCCAGCAGCCAAGATAGGCCCTTAGCCCCTTCCGCCAAAAACATTCAGTACTTC. Complete variable domain (other parts from reference TRBV14 and TRBJ2-4): EAGVTQFPSHSVIEKGQTVTLRCDPISGHDNLYWYRRVMGKEIKFLLHFVKESKQDESGMPNNRFLAERTGGTYSTLKVQPAELEDSGVYFCASSQDRPLAPSAKNIQYFGAGTRLSVL.

The rearrangement uses TRBV18 and TRBJ1-4; D possibly corresponds to TRBD1 (5 bases). Trimming pared 6 bases from V and 4 bases from J, leaving 9 bases between. In germline, CDR1 is KGHSH, CDR2 LQKENI. This CDR3 contains 13 residues. CDR3 nucleotides: TGTGCCAGCTCCTACGACAGTAATGAAAAACTGTTTTTT. It is translated as CASSYDSNEKLFF.

The chain uses TRBV6-5 and TRBJ1-2, with 12 nucleotides matching TRBD1. Germline loops: CDR1 MNHEY, CDR2 SVGAGI. Trimming cost V 8 bases and J 2 bases; bases outside gene matches: 6. This CDR3 has 15 residues. The CDR3 spells CASEGQGAENYGYTF. The DNA for the CDR3 is TGTGCCAGCGAGGGACAGGGGGCGGAGAACTATGGCTACACCTTC.

V gene TRBV10-1 combines with J gene TRBJ1-1; D remains unclear. CDR3 length: 14 residues. Trimming took 2 bases from V and 1 from J, leaving 8 bases between them. Looked up from germline, CDR1 is WNHNN and CDR2 is SYGVQD (reference sequence). The CDR3 loop reads CASSENAGNTEAFF. For the CDR3, the DNA is TGCGCCAGCAGTGAGAATGCAGGGAACACTGAAGCTTTCTTT.

The rearrangement joins TRBV20-1 to TRBJ2-5; 15 bases line up with TRBD2. V trimming: 3 bases; J trimming: 2 bases; junction bases outside the gene matches: 13. Germline V gives CDR1 DFQATT, CDR2 SNEGSKA (reference sequence). CDR3 length: 19 amino acids. Here the CDR3 reads CSASNLGLAGGRRQETQYF. The CDR3 DNA reads TGCAGTGCTAGTAACCTAGGACTAGCGGGGGGGCGTAGGCAAGAGACCCAGTACTTC.

The chain couples TRBV12-3 or TRBV12-4 to TRBJ1-2; D remains unclear. This CDR3 region has 12 residues. V was trimmed by 6 bases and J by 9 bases, leaving 14 bases between them. For the CDR3, the DNA is TGTGCCAGCAGCCCCGGAGGGCCGAGCTACACCTTC. Residues: CASSPGGPSYTF.

This chain's CDR3 is CASSRHREANYGYTF. The CDR3 DNA reads TGTGCCAGCAGCCGCCATCGCGAAGCTAACTATGGCTACACCTTC. The chain joins TRBV3-1 (or the pseudogene TRBV3-2) to TRBJ1-2; D is undetermined. V lost 4 bases and J 0 bases, leaving 12 bases between the germline ends. The germline V gene encodes CDR1 LGHDT and CDR2 YNNKEL (reference sequence). The CDR3 length is 15 residues.

This chain connects TRBV7-2 to TRBJ1-1; D is ambiguous. The CDR3 loop spans 15 amino acids. Germline V CDR1 and CDR2: SGHTA, FQGNSA. Trimming stripped 6 bases from V and 1 base from J, with 15 bases between. CDR3 in amino acids: CASRINTWQNTEAFF. CDR3 bases: TGTGCCAGCAGGATTAATACCTGGCAGAACACTGAAGCTTTCTTT.

This rearrangement joins TRBV7-9 to TRBJ1-4; TRBD1 matches at 9 bases. The CDR3 spans 14 residues. Germline CDR1 reads SEHNR; CDR2 reads FQNEAQ (reference sequence). The J segment lost 5 bases and the V segment lost 4 bases, leaving 2 bases of the junction unmatched. The CDR3 protein is CASSSGQGNEKLFF. The CDR3 DNA is TGTGCCAGCAGCTCCGGACAGGGGAATGAAAAACTGTTTTTT.

The CDR3 DNA sequence: TGTGCCAGCAGAAGAACAGGGGGCCACACTGAAGCTTTCTTT. It translates to CASRRTGGHTEAFF. The chain combines TRBV6-5 with TRBJ1-1, with 9 bases aligning to TRBD1. The germline CDR1 and CDR2 sequences are MNHEY and SVGAGI. This CDR3 has 14 residues. Germline trimming cut 6 bases from V and 3 bases from J; bases unmatched to any gene: 5.

The V and J genes are TRBV24-1 and TRBJ2-2; TRBD2 agrees at 10 bases. This CDR3 contains 17 residues. Germline V gene data show CDR1 as KGHDR and CDR2 as SFDVKD. The V gene end was trimmed by 5 bases and the J gene end by 1 base; junction bases not matched to a gene: 6. DNA of the CDR3: TGTGCCACCAGTGGAGAGCGGGGGGGCCTGAACACCGGGGAGCTGTTTTTT. Translated: CATSGERGGLNTGELFF.

This clone was found once. The rearrangement uses TRBV27 and TRBJ2-2; 10 nucleotides agree with TRBD1. This CDR3 spans 18 amino acids. Germline V gene data show CDR1 as MNHEY and CDR2 as SMNVEV (reference sequence). J was trimmed by 7 bases and V by 5 bases; bases with no gene match: 16. As DNA, the CDR3 is TGTGCCAGCAGTCCTCCGGGACAGGGGAGTCCTTACAGCGGGGAGCTGTTTTTT. It codes for CASSPPGQGSPYSGELFF.

The rearrangement links TRBV12-3 or TRBV12-4 to TRBJ1-2; 7 bases are a match to TRBD1. This CDR3 contains 13 residues. The trim removed 7 bases at V and 5 bases at J, leaving 7 bases unmatched. CDR3 region: CASNPATGYGYTF. CDR3 in DNA: TGTGCCAGCAACCCGGCGACAGGGTATGGCTACACCTTC.

This chain joins TRBV6-5 and TRBJ1-2; D perhaps matches TRBD1 (5 bases). Per the germline V gene, CDR1 is MNHEY and CDR2 is SVGAGI. Trimming cost V 0 bases and J 6 bases, with 14 bases left between them. CDR3 length: 15 amino acids. As DNA, the CDR3 is TGTGCCAGCAGTTACTCGATCGGGGGTATAGATGGCTACACCTTC. Translating gives CASSYSIGGIDGYTF.

This clone was recorded once. The rearrangement joins TRBV6-6 to TRBJ1-5; D is perhaps TRBD1 (5 bases). CDR1 is MNHNY, CDR2 SVGAGI, per germline (reference sequence). The CDR3 sequence is 14 residues long. CDR3 sequence: CATRDSFSNQPQHF. CDR3 nucleotides: TGTGCTACCCGTGACAGTTTTAGCAATCAGCCCCAGCATTTT.

The CDR3, as DNA: TGTGCCAGCAGTTACGGTGGACAGGGGACTAACTATGGCTACACCTTC. It codes for CASSYGGQGTNYGYTF. The gene calls are TRBV6-6 and TRBJ1-2; TRBD1 agrees at 9 bases. From germline, CDR1 is MNHNY and CDR2 SVGAGI (reference sequence). There are 16 residues in the CDR3. J was trimmed by 0 bases and V by 2 bases; bases with no gene match: 4.

V usage is TRBV19 and J usage is TRBJ2-7; 8 bases agree with TRBD1. CDR1 and CDR2 (germline): LNHDA, SQIVND (reference sequence). The V segment lost 3 bases and the J segment 6 bases; nucleotides outside the gene matches: 4. The CDR3 length is 13 residues. The CDR3 here is CASSMGTGSEQYF. The DNA for the CDR3 is TGTGCCAGTAGTATGGGGACAGGTAGCGAGCAGTACTTC.